The 21 T cell receptor beta chains below come from one sample, sequenced in a study of regulatory T cells in long-lasting Graves disease. Arm-PCR with iRepertoire HTBI primers amplified the CDR3 regions for these TCR beta libraries. TCRdb reprocessed the multiplex PCR reads with MiXCR, giving one entry per CDR3 protein. The table includes approximately 350,000 distinct CDR3 sequences, 20% to 25% detected once. As to time point: persistent/refractory GD, antithyroid drugs over 5 years with positive TRAb. RNA extracted from PBMCs served as the sequencing template. The source material was peripheral blood mononuclear cells (PBMCs), sampled when the disease was refractory, from a patient treated with antithyroid drugs. The receptors were gathered from a woman aged 40 to 55 with Graves disease.

This clonotype was recorded many times. The J gene is TRBJ2-2, the V gene TRBV29-1; 8 positions agree with TRBD1. Germline V CDR1 and CDR2: SQVTM, ANQGSEA. This CDR3 has 14 residues. The ends lost 3 bases at V and 1 base at J; junction bases unmatched: 1. CDR3 protein: CSVDRGQNTGELFF. The DNA of the CDR3 is TGCAGCGTTGACAGGGGGCAGAACACCGGGGAGCTGTTTTTT.

This clonotype showed up many times. The V and J genes are TRBV27 and TRBJ2-7; 8 bases align to TRBD1. The CDR3 contains 14 residues. CDR1 and CDR2 (germline): MNHEY, SMNVEV (reference sequence). The V gene end was trimmed by 6 bases and the J gene end by 3 bases; junction bases not matched to a gene: 7. CDR3 residues: CASSLRGRVYEQYF. DNA of the CDR3: TGTGCCAGCAGCCTCAGGGGGCGCGTCTACGAGCAGTACTTC.

The rearrangement joins TRBV2 to TRBJ2-7, with TRBD2 identical over 11 bases. This CDR3 region has 16 residues. Trimming removed 6 bases from V and 2 bases from J; junction bases left unmatched: 9. In germline, CDR1 is SNHLY, CDR2 FYNNEI. CDR3 amino acids: CASSPLAGVQPYEQYF. The CDR3 coding sequence is TGTGCCAGCAGCCCACTAGCGGGAGTTCAACCCTACGAGCAGTACTTC.

The CDR3 sequence is CASSFATGTSGSYNEQFF. The CDR3 DNA sequence: TGTGCCAGCAGTTTCGCCACCGGGACTAGCGGGAGCTACAATGAGCAGTTCTTC. The gene calls are TRBV6-2 or TRBV6-3 and TRBJ2-1; 14 bases are shared with TRBD2. The germline V gene encodes CDR1 MNHEY and CDR2 SVGEGT. V lost 4 bases to trimming and J lost 3 bases; unmatched junction nucleotides: 8. This CDR3 is 18 amino acids long.

J is TRBJ2-7 and V is TRBV28; 10 bases agree with TRBD2. CDR3 length: 16 residues. Trimming at V came to 6 bases and at J to 5 bases, leaving 13 bases not matched to a gene. Germline V CDR1 and CDR2: MDHEN, SYDVKM. The DNA of the CDR3 is TGTGCCAGCAGCCAAGCCGCTAGCGGGAGACCGAACGAGCAGTACTTC. Residues: CASSQAASGRPNEQYF.

In its sample, this clonotype was seen many times. The chain combines TRBV2 with TRBJ1-1; D remains unclear. CDR1 is SNHLY and CDR2 is FYNNEI in the germline V gene. The CDR3 covers 14 residues. Trimming cost V 6 bases and J 1 base, with 12 bases left between them. The CDR3 region has the DNA TGTGCCAGCAGCTCACGACCTAAGAACACTGAAGCTTTCTTT. It encodes CASSSRPKNTEAFF.

Of note for this clonotype: Being one base from a much bigger clone, this may be a read error. The rearrangement joins TRBV2 to TRBJ2-7, with unresolved D. This CDR3 is built from 12 residues. Germline CDR1 SNHLY, CDR2 FYNNEI. The ends were cut back, 7 bases at V and 7 bases at J, with 14 bases in the middle. CDR3: CASNSSSREQYF. DNA for the CDR3: TGTGCCAGCAATAGTAGCAGTAGGGAGCAGTACTTC.

The rearrangement joins TRBV29-1 to TRBJ2-7; 8 nucleotides align to TRBD2. CDR1 is SQVTM, CDR2 ANQGSEA, per germline. V trimming: 5 bases; J trimming: 3 bases; junction bases outside the gene matches: 9. The CDR3 is 14 amino acids. Here the CDR3 reads CSVQTSGSLYEQYF. As DNA, the CDR3 is TGCAGCGTTCAAACTAGCGGCAGCCTCTACGAGCAGTACTTC.

The table lists this clonotype with a few counts. V gene TRBV19 combines with J gene TRBJ2-1; maybe TRBD2 (5 bases). V lost 4 bases to trimming and J lost 7 bases, with 11 bases between them. Per the germline V gene, CDR1 is LNHDA and CDR2 is SQIVND (reference sequence). This CDR3 region has 13 residues. CDR3 nucleotide sequence: TGTGCCAGTAGTAGGAAGCGGCGGAATGAGCAGTTCTTC. It yields the protein CASSRKRRNEQFF.

This clonotype was picked up a small number of times. V is TRBV28 and J is TRBJ1-4, with D possibly TRBD1 on 6 matching bases. The CDR3 has 15 amino acids. Germline loops: CDR1 MDHEN, CDR2 SYDVKM. Trimming removed 5 bases at V and 10 bases at J, with 20 bases between. The CDR3 loop reads CASSTPTRKGGKLFF. In nucleotides, the CDR3 is TGTGCCAGCAGTACCCCGACCCGAAAGGGGGGAAAACTGTTTTTT.

This clonotype was observed many times. This sequence joins TRBV28 and TRBJ2-5; 8 bases are a match to TRBD2. The CDR3 sequence is 17 residues long. CDR1 is MDHEN and CDR2 is SYDVKM in the germline V gene. Losses at the gene ends were 6 bases for V and 7 bases for J; bases not matched to a gene: 19. In DNA, the CDR3 is TGTGCCAGCAGCTCCCCTACGGGGCTAGCGGGTTTTGGGACCCAGTACTTC. This translates into CASSSPTGLAGFGTQYF.

This chain links TRBV5-1 with TRBJ2-7, with D perhaps given as TRBD1 or TRBD2 (5 bases each). The CDR3 totals 14 residues. Germline V gives CDR1 SGHRS, CDR2 YFSETQ. V lost 4 bases, J lost 3 bases, and 14 bases lay in between. The CDR3 is CASSKRGTGYEQYF. CDR3 nucleotide sequence: TGCGCCAGCAGCAAACGGGGCACCGGCTACGAGCAGTACTTC.

The chain couples TRBV5-4 to TRBJ1-1, with TRBD1 matching 8 bases. This CDR3 is built from 16 residues. Germline CDR1 reads SGHNT; CDR2 reads YYREEE (reference sequence). The J segment lost 0 bases and the V segment lost 6 bases, leaving 10 bases of the junction unmatched. The CDR3 DNA is TGTGCCAGCAACCTCGACAGGGGACGAATGAACACTGAAGCTTTCTTT. Translation: CASNLDRGRMNTEAFF.

There are many counts of this clonotype. The V gene is TRBV28, the J gene TRBJ1-1; unclear D gene. From germline, CDR1 is MDHEN and CDR2 SYDVKM. The CDR3 consists of 12 residues. V gave up 2 bases and J gave up 8 bases, with 9 bases separating them. CDR3 DNA sequence: TGTGCCAGCAGTTTAAGGGTGAGGGAAGCTTTCTTT. It yields the protein CASSLRVREAFF.

The chain has TRBV7-9 and TRBJ2-7; D is unresolved. V was shortened by 5 bases and J by 0 bases, with 8 bases between the two germline ends. This CDR3 is 13 amino acids long. The germline V gene encodes CDR1 SEHNR and CDR2 FQNEAQ (reference sequence). CDR3: CASSAPVSYEQYF. As DNA, the CDR3 is TGTGCCAGCAGCGCCCCGGTCTCCTACGAGCAGTACTTC.

This clonotype was observed a few times. The V call is TRBV15, the J call TRBJ2-6; 10 bases align to TRBD1. The CDR3 loop spans 19 amino acids. Germline trimming cut 5 bases from V and 0 bases from J; bases unmatched to any gene: 10. Germline V CDR1 and CDR2: LNHNV, YYDKDF (reference sequence). The CDR3 reads CATSGPWTGGSSGANVLTF. The CDR3 DNA follows: TGTGCCACCAGCGGGCCCTGGACAGGGGGGAGCTCTGGGGCCAACGTCCTGACTTTC.

This clonotype showed up many times. The conserved final phenylalanine or tryptophan is absent from the CDR3, which likely points to a read error. Because the CDR3's place on the DNA is in doubt, the DNA is left out and the CDR3 is given as listed by TCRdb. The chain is built from TRBV12-5 and TRBJ2-7. Germline-derived CDR1 and CDR2 are LGHNT and FRNRAP. The CDR3 spans 10 amino acids, including both terminal residues. The CDR3: CASGLDGEGS.

This clonotype was detected only a few times. The rearrangement joins TRBV19 to TRBJ1-4; D gene uncertain. Germline CDR1 reads LNHDA; CDR2 reads SQIVND (reference sequence). CDR3 length: 13 amino acids. Trimming shortened V by 10 bases and J by 5 bases, and 14 bases separated the two germline ends. The CDR3 region has the DNA TGTGCCACCCACCCAGGATCGAATGAAAAACTGTTTTTT. Its protein product is CATHPGSNEKLFF.

The chain employs TRBV20-1 and TRBJ2-2; 8 bases align to TRBD1. This CDR3 is 13 amino acids long. CDR1 is DFQATT, CDR2 SNEGSKA, per germline (reference sequence). V lost 5 bases and J lost 5; bases outside the gene matches: 4. This chain's CDR3 is CSAYTGGTGELFF. As DNA, the CDR3 is TGCAGTGCTTACACAGGGGGTACCGGGGAGCTGTTTTTT.

Of note for this clonotype: It differs at one base from a far larger clone, so likely a read error. The chain employs TRBV13 and TRBJ2-5; a weak D match, TRBD2 (6 bases). Trimming removed 6 bases from V and 6 bases from J, with 17 bases in between. CDR3 length: 14 amino acids. Germline CDR1 is PRHDT and CDR2 is FYEKMQ (reference sequence). In nucleotides, the CDR3 is TGTGCCAGCAGTGAAACTAGCTCCCCAAAGACCCAGTACTTC. Its protein is CASSETSSPKTQYF.

This clonotype was seen more than once but under ten times. The J gene is TRBJ1-1, the V gene TRBV19; TRBD1 is a possible D gene (5 bases). Trimming took off 8 bases at V and 3 bases at J, with 16 bases between the two ends. The CDR3 covers 14 residues. Germline V gene data show CDR1 as LNHDA and CDR2 as SQIVND (reference sequence). CDR3 DNA sequence: TGTGCCAGTGAGGGCGGGGCAGTATACACTGAAGCTTTCTTT. Its protein product is CASEGGAVYTEAFF.